These T cell receptor beta chains were read from a single sample in a study of regulatory dendritic cells for organ transplantation. No antigen has been assigned to these receptors. Clones were read by immunoSEQ multiplex PCR, and TCRdb kept only the in-frame ones, dropping some. The sample yields roughly 12,000 clones, roughly 89% seen once. Sequenced material: naive CD8+ T cells from blood cultured with regulatory dendritic cells. These receptors all come from a human donor in good health. Each CDR3 is given with its conserved first and last residue. D genes are given only for firm matches. Size tells how often a clone was seen (once, few, many) or the class of an expanded clone, and some rows leave it out.

clone size	V gene	J gene	D gene	CDR3 DNA	CDR3 protein
NA	TRBV27	TRBJ1-5	NA	TGTGCCAGCAGTGGAGACGGGGCCGCCTATCGGCCCCAGCATTTT	CASSGDGAAYRPQHF
NA	TRBV7-9	TRBJ2-7	NA	TGTGCCAGCAGCCTAGGGGGGGACGAGCAGTACTTC	CASSLGGDEQYF
NA	TRBV28	TRBJ2-7	TRBD1	TGTGCCAGCAGTTTAGTCGAAGGGGGCCCCTACGAGCAGTACTTC	CASSLVEGGPYEQYF
NA	TRBV12-2	TRBJ1-5	NA	TGTGCAAGTCGCTTGTATAGCAATCAGCCCCAGCATTTT	CASRLYSNQPQHF
NA	TRBV6-5	TRBJ2-7	NA	TGTGCCAGCAGAAGACAGGACTACGAGCAGTACTTC	CASRRQDYEQYF
few	TRBV5-8	TRBJ1-5	NA	TGTGCCAGCAGCTTGGTTCAGCCCCAGCATTTT	CASSLVQPQHF
NA	TRBV7-9	TRBJ1-1	NA	TGTGCCAGCAGCTTAGTTACCGGGATCCCGGAAGCTTTCTTT	CASSLVTGIPEAFF
NA	TRBV7-8	TRBJ2-1	NA	TGTGCCAGCAGCTTAGTCCCCCCGGACAGGCAGTTCTTC	CASSLVPPDRQFF
NA	TRBV19	TRBJ1-2	NA	TGTGCCAGTAGTATCTCAACCTCAGTGGGCTATGGCTACACCTTC	CASSISTSVGYGYTF
NA	TRBV19	TRBJ1-3	NA	TGTGCCAGTAGTATTGGGGGATCTGGAAACACCATATATTTT	CASSIGGSGNTIYF
NA	TRBV28	TRBJ1-3	NA	TGTGCCAGCACTCCCTGGGGGAGCTCTGGAAACACCATATATTTT	CASTPWGSSGNTIYF
NA	TRBV6-5	TRBJ2-1	TRBD2	TGTGCCAGCAGCCCAACTAGCGGGGGGGTGGGTGAGCAGTTCTTC	CASSPTSGGVGEQFF
NA	TRBV28	TRBJ1-5	NA	TGTGCCAGCAGTCTCCCGGGTCAAGGGAACCAGCATTTT	CASSLPGQGNQHF
NA	TRBV29-1	TRBJ1-3	TRBD1	TGCAGCGTGGGACAGGGAGGAAACACCATATATTTT	CSVGQGGNTIYF
NA	TRBV11-1	TRBJ2-3	NA	TGTGCCAGCAGCGGACTCGTGGAGGGACCCACAGATACGCAGTATTTT	CASSGLVEGPTDTQYF
NA	TRBV19	TRBJ1-5	NA	TGTGCCAGTAGTATTAGGGACAACAATCAGCCCCAGCATTTT	CASSIRDNNQPQHF
few	TRBV30	TRBJ1-1	NA	TGTGCCTGGAATCGACAGCCGAACACTGAAGCTTTCTTT	CAWNRQPNTEAFF
NA	TRBV6-6	TRBJ2-1	NA	TGTGCCAGCGCGGCTATCCGCAATGAGCAGTTCTTC	CASAAIRNEQFF
few	TRBV2	TRBJ1-2	TRBD1	TGTGCCAGCCCAGACAGGGGGCGAGGTGGCTACACCTTC	CASPDRGRGGYTF
once	TRBV14	TRBJ2-2	NA	TGTGCCAGCAGCCCACAAAGCGAACTGATCACCGGGGAGCTGTTTTTT	CASSPQSELITGELFF
NA	TRBV29-1	TRBJ2-5	NA	TGCAGCGTTGAAGACCCGGGGGCTACACAAGAGACCCAGTACTTC	CSVEDPGATQETQYF
NA	TRBV13	TRBJ1-2	NA	TGTGCCAGCAGCTTCCGTGGGGGCACCGGGGTATTGGGCTACACCTTC	CASSFRGGTGVLGYTF